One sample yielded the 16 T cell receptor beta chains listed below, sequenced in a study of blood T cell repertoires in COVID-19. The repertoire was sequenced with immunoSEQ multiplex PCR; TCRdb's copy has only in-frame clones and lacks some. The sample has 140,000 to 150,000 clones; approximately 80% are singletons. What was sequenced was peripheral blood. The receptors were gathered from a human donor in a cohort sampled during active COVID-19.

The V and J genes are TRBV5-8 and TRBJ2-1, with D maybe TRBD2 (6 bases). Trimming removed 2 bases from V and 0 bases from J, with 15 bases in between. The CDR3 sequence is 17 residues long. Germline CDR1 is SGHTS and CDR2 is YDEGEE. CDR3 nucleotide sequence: TGTGCCAGCAGCTTTACCTTTGGGGGGTTCTCCTACAATGAGCAGTTCTTC. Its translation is CASSFTFGGFSYNEQFF.

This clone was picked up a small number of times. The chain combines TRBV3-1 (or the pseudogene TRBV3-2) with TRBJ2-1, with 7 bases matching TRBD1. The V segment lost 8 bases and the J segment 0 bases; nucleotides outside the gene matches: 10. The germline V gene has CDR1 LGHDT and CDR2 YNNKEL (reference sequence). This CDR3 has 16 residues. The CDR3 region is CASSLGGSSSYNEQFF. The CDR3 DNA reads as TGTGCCAGCTCCTTAGGGGGCTCGAGCTCCTACAATGAGCAGTTCTTC.

The CDR3 loop reads CASSIALDWWETQYF. The CDR3 DNA reads TGTGCCAGTAGTATAGCCTTGGACTGGTGGGAGACCCAGTACTTC. The rearrangement joins TRBV19 to TRBJ2-5; a possible D gene is TRBD2 (5 bases). The CDR3 length is 15 residues. The ends were cut back, 1 base at V and 5 bases at J, with 14 bases in the middle. Per germline, CDR1 LNHDA and CDR2 SQIVND (reference sequence).

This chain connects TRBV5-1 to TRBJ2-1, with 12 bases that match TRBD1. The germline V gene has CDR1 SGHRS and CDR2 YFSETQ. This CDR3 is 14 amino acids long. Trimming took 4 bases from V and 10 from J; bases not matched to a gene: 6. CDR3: CASSLGQGAGEQFF. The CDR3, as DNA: TGCGCCAGCAGCCTGGGACAGGGGGCCGGGGAGCAGTTCTTC.

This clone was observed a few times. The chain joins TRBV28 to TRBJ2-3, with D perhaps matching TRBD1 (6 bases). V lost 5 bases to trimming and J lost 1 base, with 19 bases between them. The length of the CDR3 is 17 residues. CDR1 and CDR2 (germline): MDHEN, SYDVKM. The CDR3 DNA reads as TGTGCCAGCAGTCCCGACAGGTGGGGGCAAGGCACAGATACGCAGTATTTT. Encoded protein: CASSPDRWGQGTDTQYF.

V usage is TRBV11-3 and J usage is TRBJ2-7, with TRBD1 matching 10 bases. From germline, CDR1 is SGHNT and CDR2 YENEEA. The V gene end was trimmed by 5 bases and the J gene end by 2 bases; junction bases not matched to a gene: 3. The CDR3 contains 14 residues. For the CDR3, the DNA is TGTGCCAGCAGCGGGGGACAGGGGCCCTACGAGCAGTACTTC. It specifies CASSGGQGPYEQYF. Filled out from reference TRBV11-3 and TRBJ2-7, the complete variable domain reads EAGVVQSPRYKIIEKKQPVAFWCNPISGHNTLYWYLQNLGQGPELLIRYENEEAVDDSQLPKDRFSAERLKGVDSTLKIQPAELGDSAVYLCASSGGQGPYEQYFGPGTRLTVT.

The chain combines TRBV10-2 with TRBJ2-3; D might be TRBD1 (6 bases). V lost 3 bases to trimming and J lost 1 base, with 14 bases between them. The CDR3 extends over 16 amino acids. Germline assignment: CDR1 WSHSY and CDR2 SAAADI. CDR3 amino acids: CASSDRGLSGTDTQYF. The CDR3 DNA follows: TGCGCCAGCAGTGACAGGGGCTTGTCTGGCACAGATACGCAGTATTTT.

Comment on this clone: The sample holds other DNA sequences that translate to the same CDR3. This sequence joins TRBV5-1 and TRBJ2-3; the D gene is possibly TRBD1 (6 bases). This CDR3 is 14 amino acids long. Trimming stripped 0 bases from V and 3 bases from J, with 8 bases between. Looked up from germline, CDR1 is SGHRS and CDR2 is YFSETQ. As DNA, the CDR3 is TGCGCCAGCAGCTTGGAGCAGGGGACAGATACGCAGTATTTT. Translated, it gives CASSLEQGTDTQYF.

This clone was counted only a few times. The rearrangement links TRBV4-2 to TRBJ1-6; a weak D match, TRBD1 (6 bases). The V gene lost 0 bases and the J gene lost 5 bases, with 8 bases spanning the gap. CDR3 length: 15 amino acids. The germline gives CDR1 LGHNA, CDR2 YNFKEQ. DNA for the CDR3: TGTGCCAGCAGCCAAGAATCAGGGGATAATTCACCCCTCCACTTT. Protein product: CASSQESGDNSPLHF.

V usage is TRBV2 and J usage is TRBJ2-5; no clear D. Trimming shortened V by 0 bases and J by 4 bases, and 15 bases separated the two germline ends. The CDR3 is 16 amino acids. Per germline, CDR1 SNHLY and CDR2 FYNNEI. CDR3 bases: TGTGCCAGCAGTGAAGCGTCGCTTCCCTCGGGAGAGACCCAGTACTTC. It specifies CASSEASLPSGETQYF.

CDR3 protein: CASSYSDSGGIYNEQFF. The CDR3 region has the DNA TGTGCCAGCAGTTACTCTGATAGCGGGGGAATTTACAATGAGCAGTTCTTC. The V and J genes are TRBV6-2 or TRBV6-3 and TRBJ2-1, with TRBD2 identical over 9 bases. Trimming took 0 bases from V and 4 from J; bases not matched to a gene: 7. The V gene's germline CDR1 is MNHEY and CDR2 SVGEGT. This CDR3 has 17 amino acids.

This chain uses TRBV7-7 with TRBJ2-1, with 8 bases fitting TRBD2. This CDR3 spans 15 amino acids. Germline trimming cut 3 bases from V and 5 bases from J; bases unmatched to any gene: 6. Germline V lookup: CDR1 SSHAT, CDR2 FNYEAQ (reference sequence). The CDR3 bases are TGTGCCAGCAGCTTGGGGCGCGGGGGGAACAATGAGCAGTTCTTC. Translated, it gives CASSLGRGGNNEQFF.

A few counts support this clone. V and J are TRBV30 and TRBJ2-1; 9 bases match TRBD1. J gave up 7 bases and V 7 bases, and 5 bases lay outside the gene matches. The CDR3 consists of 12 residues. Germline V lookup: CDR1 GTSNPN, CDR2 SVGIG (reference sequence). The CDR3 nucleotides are TGTGCCTCTCACAGGGGGCGGAATGAGCAGTTCTTC. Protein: CASHRGRNEQFF.

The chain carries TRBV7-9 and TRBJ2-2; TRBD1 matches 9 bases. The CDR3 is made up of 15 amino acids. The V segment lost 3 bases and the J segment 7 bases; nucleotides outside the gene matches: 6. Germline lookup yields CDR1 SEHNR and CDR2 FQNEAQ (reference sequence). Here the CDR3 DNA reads TGTGCCAGCAGCTTGGGGACAGGGTTTGGCGGGGAGCTGTTTTTT. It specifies CASSLGTGFGGELFF.

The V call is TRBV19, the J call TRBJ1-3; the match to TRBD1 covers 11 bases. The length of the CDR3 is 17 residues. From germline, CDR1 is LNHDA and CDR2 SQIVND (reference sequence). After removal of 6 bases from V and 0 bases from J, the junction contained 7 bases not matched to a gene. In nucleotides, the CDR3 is TGTGCCAGTAGCCGGACAGGGGGCGGCCTCTCTGGAAACACCATATATTTT. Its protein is CASSRTGGGLSGNTIYF. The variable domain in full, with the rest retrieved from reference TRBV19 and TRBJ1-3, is DGGITQSPKYLFRKEGQNVTLSCEQNLNHDAMYWYRQDPGQGLRLIYYSQIVNDFQKGDIAEGYSVSREKKESFPLTVTSAQKNPTAFYLCASSRTGGGLSGNTIYFGEGSWLTVV.

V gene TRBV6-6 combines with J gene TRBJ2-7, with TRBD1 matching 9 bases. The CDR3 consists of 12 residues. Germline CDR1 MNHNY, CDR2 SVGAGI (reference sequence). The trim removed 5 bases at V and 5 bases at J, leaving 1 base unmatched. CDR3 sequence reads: CASSDRGDEQYF. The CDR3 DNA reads TGTGCCAGCAGTGACAGGGGGGACGAGCAGTACTTC.